The rows below give T cell receptor beta chains drawn from one sample of a study of technical replicates of blood from several donors. Sequencing used immunoSEQ multiplex PCR; TCRdb keeps in-frame clones, though not all of them. Of about 14,000 clones listed, about 95% are singletons. The sample was PBMCs. Receptors were obtained from a human donor in good health. Both conserved end residues are part of each CDR3. The D gene is left open where the match is weak. Clone size is stated in some rows and not others, as once, few, many or a class when expanded.

cdr3_aa	cdr3_nt	v_call	j_call	clone_size	d_call	cdr3_length
CSVQLAHSYNEQFF	TGCAGCGTCCAACTAGCGCACTCCTACAATGAGCAGTTCTTC	TRBV29-1	TRBJ2-1	NA	TRBD2	14
CAWQTSGSIHTQYF	TGTGCCTGGCAGACTAGCGGGAGCATCCATACGCAGTATTTT	TRBV30	TRBJ2-3	NA	TRBD2	14
CASSLGQGSSYEQYF	TGCGCCAGCAGCTTGGGACAGGGAAGCTCCTACGAGCAGTACTTC	TRBV5-1	TRBJ2-7	NA	TRBD1	15
CASSDGLSGSTDTQYF	TGTGCCAGCAGTGATGGGCTTAGCGGAAGCACAGATACGCAGTATTTT	TRBV2	TRBJ2-3	NA	NA	16
CASSLGGENEQYF	TGTGCCAGCAGCTTAGGTGGGGAGAACGAGCAGTACTTC	TRBV11-3	TRBJ2-7	NA	NA	13
CASSSTRDRGGYGYTF	TGTGCCAGCAGTTCGACCCGGGACAGGGGAGGCTATGGCTACACCTTC	TRBV6-5	TRBJ1-2	NA	TRBD1	16
CAWSVPWGLAGGNTGELFF	TGTGCCTGGAGTGTACCCTGGGGACTAGCGGGAGGGAACACCGGGGAGCTGTTTTTT	TRBV30	TRBJ2-2	NA	TRBD2	19
CASSLLTGSTYIQYF	TGTGCCAGCAGCTTGTTGACAGGGTCAACGTACATTCAGTACTTC	TRBV5-5	TRBJ2-4	NA	TRBD1	15
CASSVGAGAATGELFF	TGTGCCAGCAGCGTCGGGGCGGGGGCGGCCACCGGGGAGCTGTTTTTT	TRBV9	TRBJ2-2	NA	NA	16
CATSIGDRKNIQYF	TGTGCCACCAGCATAGGGGACAGGAAAAACATTCAGTACTTC	TRBV15	TRBJ2-4	NA	TRBD1	14
CASRLLAESSYEQYF	TGCGCCAGCAGGCTCCTAGCGGAGAGCTCCTACGAGCAGTACTTC	TRBV5-1	TRBJ2-7	NA	TRBD2	15
CASRRAGSEKLFF	TGTGCCAGCAGGAGGGCGGGGTCTGAAAAACTGTTTTTT	TRBV6-5	TRBJ1-4	NA	NA	13
CATSRDGQGRSTDTQYF	TGTGCCACCAGCAGAGATGGACAGGGTCGTAGCACAGATACGCAGTATTTT	TRBV15	TRBJ2-3	few	TRBD1	17
CASSEAENTEAFF	TGTGCCAGCAGTGAGGCGGAGAACACTGAAGCTTTCTTT	TRBV6-4	TRBJ1-1	once	NA	13
CASGPPSFGELFF	TGTGCCAGCGGTCCTCCGAGTTTCGGGGAGCTGTTTTTT	TRBV5-5	TRBJ2-2	NA	NA	13
CSVDTDRWNGYTF	TGCAGCGTTGATACCGACAGGTGGAATGGCTACACCTTC	TRBV29-1	TRBJ1-2	NA	NA	13
CASSSLAGGNYEQYF	TGCGCCAGCAGCTCGCTAGCGGGAGGGAACTACGAGCAGTACTTC	TRBV5-1	TRBJ2-7	NA	TRBD2	15
CASSLGLAGAYNEQFF	TGTGCCAGCAGCTTGGGGCTAGCGGGAGCCTACAATGAGCAGTTCTTC	TRBV5-8	TRBJ2-1	NA	TRBD2	16
CASSLVAGAGEYEQYF	TGTGCCAGCAGCTTAGTCGCGGGGGCGGGAGAGTACGAGCAGTACTTC	TRBV7-9	TRBJ2-7	once	NA	16
CASSPDGSVYGYTF	TGTGCCAGCTCACCCGACGGTAGCGTCTATGGCTACACCTTC	TRBV18	TRBJ1-2	NA	NA	14
CASSLREAEAFF	TGTGCCAGCAGCCTCAGGGAGGCTGAAGCTTTCTTT	TRBV11-2	TRBJ1-1	once	NA	12
CASSLGTTPELEQYF	TGCGCCAGCAGCTTGGGGACAACCCCAGAACTCGAGCAGTACTTC	TRBV5-1	TRBJ2-7	once	NA	15
CASSFAGYGYTF	TGTGCCAGCAGCTTTGCAGGTTATGGCTACACCTTC	TRBV5-6	TRBJ1-2	NA	NA	12
CASSSPSRQGEGYGYTF	TGTGCCAGCAGCTCCCCATCTAGACAGGGGGAGGGCTATGGCTACACCTTC	TRBV28	TRBJ1-2	NA	TRBD1	17
CAWSAGSYEQYF	TGTGCCTGGAGTGCAGGGTCCTACGAGCAGTACTTC	TRBV30	TRBJ2-7	NA	NA	12
CASSLASKTGGNTIYF	TGTGCCAGCAGCTTAGCGTCGAAGACAGGAGGAAACACCATATATTTT	TRBV7-8	TRBJ1-3	NA	NA	16
CASRLAGSPNEQFF	TGTGCCAGTAGGCTGGCGGGAAGCCCCAATGAGCAGTTCTTC	TRBV19	TRBJ2-1	NA	NA	14
CASSEDRGGGYTF	TGTGCCAGCAGTGAAGACAGGGGAGGTGGCTACACCTTC	TRBV2	TRBJ1-2	NA	TRBD1	13
CASSITGAEDTEAFF	TGTGCCAGCAGCATTACAGGGGCTGAGGACACTGAAGCTTTCTTT	TRBV6-5	TRBJ1-1	NA	TRBD1	15